The T cell receptor beta chain described here comes from a study of technical replicates of blood from four donors. Germline values: CDR1 SGHRS, CDR2 YFSETQ. V was shortened by 4 bases and J by 0 bases, with 12 bases between the two germline ends. The CDR3 covers 15 residues. The data were produced by immunoSEQ multiplex PCR, yet TCRdb's version contains in-frame clones alone and is incomplete. This sample carries about 56,000 clones, approximately 92% of them seen once, and the ten largest clones take 4.2%. The chain recombines TRBV5-1 with TRBJ2-3, with D tentatively TRBD1 (6 bases). Sequenced: PBMCs. This clonotype was sampled from a human donor in good health. Some clones in this sample may be carry-over from other donors' samples. Here the CDR3 reads CASSAPTGSTDTQYF. CDR3 in DNA: TGCGCCAGCAGCGCACCCACAGGGAGCACAGATACGCAGTATTTT.